This TCR beta chain originates from a study of cytotoxic CD8 clonotypes in ibrutinib-treated CLL. Study-level background: Investigators reported about 24 partial and 2 complete responses; after median roughly 70 months, around 15 patients remained remitted and around twelve progressed.

Depth targeted 1 in 200,000 to 1 in 1 million T cells, averaging 10x coverage per clonotype. Clones were sequenced by immunoSEQ multiplex PCR, and TCRdb holds only the in-frame ones, with some missing. The sample contains about 180,000 clones, 84% of which appear only once. Looked up from germline, CDR1 is KGHSH and CDR2 is LQKENI. The CDR3 is 13 amino acids. V dropped 1 base and J dropped 1 base, with 4 bases sitting between them. The chain combines TRBV18 with TRBJ2-5; D not certain. The source of this sequence is a human donor with chronic lymphocytic leukemia. The sample consisted of PBMCs, taken after 24 months of ibrutinib treatment. The CDR3 region has the DNA TGTGCCAGCTCACCACTAGCCCAAGAGACCCAGTACTTC. Its protein is CASSPLAQETQYF.